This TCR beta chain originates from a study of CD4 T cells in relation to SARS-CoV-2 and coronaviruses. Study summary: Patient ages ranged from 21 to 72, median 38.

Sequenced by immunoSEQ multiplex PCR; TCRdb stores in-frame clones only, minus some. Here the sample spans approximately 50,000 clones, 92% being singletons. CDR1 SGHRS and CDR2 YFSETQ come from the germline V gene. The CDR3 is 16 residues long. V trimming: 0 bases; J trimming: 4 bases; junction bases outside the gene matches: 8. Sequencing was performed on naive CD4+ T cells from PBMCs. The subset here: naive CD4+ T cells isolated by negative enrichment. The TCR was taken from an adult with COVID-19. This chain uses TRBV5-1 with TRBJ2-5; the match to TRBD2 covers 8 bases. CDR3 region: CASSLGAYREGETQYF. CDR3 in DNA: TGCGCCAGCAGCTTGGGAGCCTACCGGGAGGGAGAGACCCAGTACTTC.